The 16 T cell receptor beta chains below were found in one sample sequenced in a study of T-cell reconstitution after alpha-beta-depleted transplantation in children. Unique molecular identifiers were incorporated during preparation of the TCRbeta library. TCRdb analysed the PCR reads with MiXCR anew, one entry per CDR3 protein. The profile shows roughly 100,000 distinct CDR3 sequences, approximately 6% of them singletons. The sequences come from PBMCs, mostly from graft donor cells, collected 60 days after TCRalphabeta/CD19-depleted stem cell transplant. These receptors were taken from a female patient aged 2-15 years who had a stem cell transplant for Fanconi anemia, so the T cells may come from the graft donor.

This clonotype was recorded at least ten times. CDR3 in DNA: TGTGCCAGCAGCTTAGGGACAGGCTGGGCCGACGAGCAGTACTTC. Protein product: CASSLGTGWADEQYF. The chain has TRBV7-6 and TRBJ2-7; 7 bases match TRBD1. CDR1 and CDR2 from the germline V gene are SGHVS and FNYEAQ. This CDR3 region has 15 residues. V gave up 1 base and J gave up 5 bases; unmatched junction bases: 8.

A few counts support this clonotype. This rearrangement joins TRBV20-1 to TRBJ2-2, with D maybe TRBD1 (6 bases). The germline gives CDR1 DFQATT, CDR2 SNEGSKA (reference sequence). The CDR3 consists of 16 residues. Trimming took off 0 bases at V and 2 bases at J, with 13 bases between the two ends. CDR3 sequence (DNA): TGCAGTGCTAGAGACCTCGGGACAATTAACACCGGGGAGCTGTTTTTT. Its protein is CSARDLGTINTGELFF.

This chain links TRBV5-1 with TRBJ2-1; perhaps TRBD2 as D (5 bases). V was trimmed by 0 bases and J by 4 bases, leaving 17 bases between them. The germline gives CDR1 SGHRS, CDR2 YFSETQ. The CDR3 is made up of 17 amino acids. The CDR3: CASSLAAGGNSYNEQFF. In DNA form, the CDR3 reads TGCGCCAGCAGCTTGGCCGCGGGTGGGAATTCTTACAATGAGCAGTTCTTC. The full variable domain, in which reference TRBV5-1 and TRBJ2-1 provide the parts outside the CDR3, is KAGVTQTPRYLIKTRGQQVTLSCSPISGHRSVSWYQQTPGQGLQFLFEYFSETQRNKGNFPGRFSGRQFSNSRSEMNVSTLELGDSALYLCASSLAAGGNSYNEQFFGPGTRLTVL.

There are a few counts of this clonotype. V gene TRBV5-1 combines with J gene TRBJ1-5; no reliable D call. V was cut by 3 bases and J by 0 bases, with 10 bases left in between. Germline CDR1 is SGHRS and CDR2 is YFSETQ. The CDR3 loop spans 15 amino acids. CDR3 bases: TGCGCCAGCAGCTCCGGTGGGTATAGCAATCAGCCCCAGCATTTT. It codes for CASSSGGYSNQPQHF. Complete variable domain (other parts from reference TRBV5-1 and TRBJ1-5): KAGVTQTPRYLIKTRGQQVTLSCSPISGHRSVSWYQQTPGQGLQFLFEYFSETQRNKGNFPGRFSGRQFSNSRSEMNVSTLELGDSALYLCASSSGGYSNQPQHFGDGTRLSIL.

This clonotype was seen many times. V and J are TRBV7-8 and TRBJ2-2; the match to TRBD1 covers 9 bases. CDR3 size: 21 residues. V lost 5 bases and J lost 2; bases outside the gene matches: 21. CDR1 SGHVS and CDR2 FQNEAQ come from the germline V gene. The CDR3: CASSPIRDRAQVALNTGELFF. The CDR3 bases are TGTGCCAGCAGCCCAATCCGGGACAGGGCGCAGGTCGCATTAAACACCGGGGAGCTGTTTTTT.

This clonotype was seen only a few times. V gene TRBV25-1 combines with J gene TRBJ2-7; D perhaps matches TRBD1 (6 bases). V lost 3 bases to trimming and J lost 3 bases, with 6 bases between them. The CDR3 has 12 residues. The germline gives CDR1 MGHDK, CDR2 SYGVNS. Here the CDR3 reads CASSETGYEQYF. Here the CDR3 DNA reads TGTGCCAGCAGTGAGACAGGCTACGAGCAGTACTTC.

This clonotype came up many times. The rearrangement links TRBV5-1 to TRBJ2-7; 9 bases are shared with TRBD2. The CDR3 runs 15 residues. V trimming: 3 bases; J trimming: 2 bases; junction bases outside the gene matches: 6. The germline CDR1 and CDR2 sequences are SGHRS and YFSETQ. Written as DNA, the CDR3 is TGCGCCAGCAGCTCGGGACTAGCAGACACCTACGAGCAGTACTTC. Encoded protein: CASSSGLADTYEQYF.

This clonotype has at least ten counts. CDR3 sequence: CASTVEGRADTQYF. The DNA of the CDR3 is TGCGCCAGCACGGTCGAAGGCCGGGCAGATACGCAGTATTTT. The chain couples TRBV5-1 to TRBJ2-3; D is ambiguous. Trimming shortened V by 6 bases and J by 4 bases, and 15 bases separated the two germline ends. Germline V gene sequence: CDR1 SGHRS, CDR2 YFSETQ. The CDR3 is made up of 14 amino acids.

The V gene is TRBV3-1, the J gene TRBJ2-1; 8 bases line up with TRBD2. The CDR3 covers 15 residues. Germline V CDR1 and CDR2: LGHDT, YNNKEL (reference sequence). V lost 0 bases to trimming and J lost 3 bases; unmatched junction nucleotides: 1. The CDR3: CASSQDLAGYNEQFF. Written as DNA, the CDR3 is TGTGCCAGCAGCCAAGATCTAGCGGGCTACAATGAGCAGTTCTTC.

This chain connects TRBV20-1 to TRBJ2-2; no clear D gene. Germline values: CDR1 DFQATT, CDR2 SNEGSKA (reference sequence). The CDR3 is made up of 15 amino acids. Between the trimmed V and J ends, which lost 0 bases and 6 bases, there was a span of 14 bases. CDR3 nucleotides: TGCAGTGCTAGAGATCCGACACCAAACCCCGGGGAGCTGTTTTTT. Translating it yields CSARDPTPNPGELFF.

This clonotype was observed a few times. The chain links TRBV9 to TRBJ2-3, with a weak D call TRBD2 (6 bases). The CDR3 has 16 amino acids. V dropped 4 bases and J dropped 2 bases, with 17 bases sitting between them. CDR1 is SGDLS and CDR2 is YYNGEE in the germline V gene. The CDR3 spells CASSLGGGTPTDTQYF. The CDR3 bases are TGTGCCAGCAGCCTAGGTGGGGGGACCCCCACAGATACGCAGTATTTT.

This clonotype was counted ten times or more. The genes are TRBV5-1 and TRBJ1-2, with a possible D match to TRBD1 (5 bases). The CDR3 spans 17 residues. Germline V CDR1 and CDR2: SGHRS, YFSETQ. The germline V and J ends were trimmed by 3 bases and 4 bases, with 22 bases remaining between them. Here the CDR3 reads CASSSVVRGRLAYGYTF. The CDR3 DNA is TGCGCCAGCAGCTCCGTGGTCCGGGGACGGCTAGCCTATGGCTACACCTTC.

This clonotype was recorded many times. The CDR3 nucleotides are TGCAGTGCTAGGCCGGAGGCTGGAAACACCATATATTTT. Its translation: CSARPEAGNTIYF. The chain has TRBV20-1 and TRBJ1-3, with D unclear. CDR3 size: 13 residues. Trimming shortened V by 3 bases and J by 2 bases, and 8 bases separated the two germline ends. The germline V gene has CDR1 DFQATT and CDR2 SNEGSKA (reference sequence).

This clonotype showed up many times. The V and J genes are TRBV18 and TRBJ2-7; D remains ambiguous. Trimming stripped 5 bases from V and 4 bases from J, with 12 bases between. This CDR3 is 13 amino acids long. CDR1 and CDR2 from the germline V gene are KGHSH and LQKENI. CDR3 amino acids: CASSEGRYYEQYF. CDR3 nucleotide sequence: TGTGCCAGCTCAGAAGGACGCTATTACGAGCAGTACTTC.

This clonotype has a handful of counts. This rearrangement joins TRBV3-1 to TRBJ2-1, with D perhaps TRBD1 or TRBD2 (5 bases each). There are 18 residues in the CDR3. Per the germline V gene, CDR1 is LGHDT and CDR2 is YNNKEL (reference sequence). With 3 bases removed from V and 0 bases from J, the gap between germline ends came to 18 bases. CDR3 protein: CASSHFPGQPLSYNEQFF. Here the CDR3 DNA reads TGTGCCAGCAGCCATTTCCCGGGGCAGCCTCTCTCCTACAATGAGCAGTTCTTC.

This sequence joins TRBV29-1 and TRBJ1-3, with D unclear. Per the germline V gene, CDR1 is SQVTM and CDR2 is ANQGSEA. The CDR3 loop spans 12 amino acids. The V gene lost 4 bases and the J gene lost 3 bases, with 7 bases spanning the gap. The CDR3 sequence: CSVGENGNTIYF. As DNA, the CDR3 is TGCAGCGTTGGGGAAAATGGAAACACCATATATTTT.